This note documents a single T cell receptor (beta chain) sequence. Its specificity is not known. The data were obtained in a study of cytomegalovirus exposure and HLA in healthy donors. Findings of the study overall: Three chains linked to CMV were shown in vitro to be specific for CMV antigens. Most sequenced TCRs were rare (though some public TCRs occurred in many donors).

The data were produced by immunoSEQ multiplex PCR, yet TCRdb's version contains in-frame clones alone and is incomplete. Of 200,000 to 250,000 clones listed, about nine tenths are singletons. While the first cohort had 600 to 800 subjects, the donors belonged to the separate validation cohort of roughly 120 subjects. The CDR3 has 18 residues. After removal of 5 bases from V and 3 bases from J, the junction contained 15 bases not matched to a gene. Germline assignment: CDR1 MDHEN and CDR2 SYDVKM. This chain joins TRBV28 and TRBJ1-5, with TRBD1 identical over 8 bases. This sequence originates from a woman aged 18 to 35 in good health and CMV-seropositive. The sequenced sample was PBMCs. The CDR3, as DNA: TGTGCCAGCAGTCCGATCCCTGACAGGGGTGAGGTCAATCAGCCCCAGCATTTT. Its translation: CASSPIPDRGEVNQPQHF.